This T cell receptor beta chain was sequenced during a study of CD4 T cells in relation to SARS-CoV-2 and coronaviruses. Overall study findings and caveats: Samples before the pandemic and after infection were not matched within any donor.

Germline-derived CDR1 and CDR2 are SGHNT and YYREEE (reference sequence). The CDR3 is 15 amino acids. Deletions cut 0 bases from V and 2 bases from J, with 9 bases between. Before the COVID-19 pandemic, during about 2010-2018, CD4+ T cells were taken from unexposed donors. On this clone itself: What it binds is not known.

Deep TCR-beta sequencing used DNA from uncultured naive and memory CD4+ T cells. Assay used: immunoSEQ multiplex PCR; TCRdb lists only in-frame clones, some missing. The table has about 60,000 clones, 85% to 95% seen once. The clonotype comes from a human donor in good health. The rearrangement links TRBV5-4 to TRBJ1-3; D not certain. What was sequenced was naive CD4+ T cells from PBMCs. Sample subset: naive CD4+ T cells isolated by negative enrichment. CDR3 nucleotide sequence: TGTGCCAGCAGCTTGGACCCCAAAGCTGGAAACACCATATATTTT. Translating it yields CASSLDPKAGNTIYF. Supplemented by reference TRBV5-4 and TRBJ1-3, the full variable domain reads ETGVTQSPTHLIKTRGQQVTLRCSSQSGHNTVSWYQQALGQGPQFIFQYYREEENGRGNFPPRFSGLQFPNYSSELNVNALELDDSALYLCASSLDPKAGNTIYFGEGSWLTVV.